This TCR beta chain was captured in a study of OX40 agonist ivuxolimab in advanced cancers. Study-level background: Three patients, one with hepatocellular carcinoma and two with cutaneous melanoma, responded partially.

Generated by immunoSEQ multiplex PCR, the TCRdb table keeps only in-frame clones and is missing some. Here the sample spans about 13,000 clones, about 87% being singletons. This sequence originates from an adult with an advanced solid tumor such as melanoma, head and neck, liver or kidney cancer. The sequences come from CD4+ or CD8+ T cells sorted from blood, collected in a trial of the OX40 agonist ivuxolimab.

CDR3 amino acids: CASTFSRSGGQFF. The CDR3 DNA sequence: TGTGCCAGCACCTTTTCCAGGTCAGGGGGACAGTTCTTC. This chain links TRBV5-8 with TRBJ2-1, with 7 positions matching TRBD1. V lost 6 bases and J lost 13; bases outside the gene matches: 13. Germline CDR1 reads SGHTS; CDR2 reads YDEGEE. CDR3 size: 13 residues.